This T cell receptor (beta chain) emerged from a study of cytomegalovirus exposure and HLA in healthy donors. Study results and caveats: Later findings reportedly placed an Asian-associated ancestry cluster below the approximately 670-donor mean for N-insertions. The availability of immune exposure information extended only to CMV serostatus. Rare sequences made up most TCRs, while some public TCRs were found in many donors.

There was no recording of CMV serostatus for this donor. To note about this clone: Its antigen is undetermined.

The PCR ran on 60 Vbeta and 13 Jbeta primers. Profiling relied on immunoSEQ multiplex PCR, and the TCRdb table lists in-frame clones only, not all of them. The sample yields just over 70,000 clones, roughly 74% seen once. This CDR3 has 14 amino acids. The V gene lost 3 bases and the J gene lost 2 bases, with 8 bases spanning the gap. The V gene's germline CDR1 is LNHDA and CDR2 SQIVND (reference sequence). V is TRBV19 and J is TRBJ1-5; D gene ambiguous. This clonotype originated in a human donor in good health. Sequences were obtained from PBMCs. CDR3 residues: CASSILGGNQPQHF. CDR3 DNA sequence: TGTGCCAGTAGTATCCTGGGAGGCAATCAGCCCCAGCATTTT. The entire variable domain, with the rest obtained from reference TRBV19 and TRBJ1-5, is as follows: DGGITQSPKYLFRKEGQNVTLSCEQNLNHDAMYWYRQDPGQGLRLIYYSQIVNDFQKGDIAEGYSVSREKKESFPLTVTSAQKNPTAFYLCASSILGGNQPQHFGDGTRLSIL.